Shown below are 10 T cell receptor beta chains from a single sample sequenced in a study of long-term antiretroviral therapy in people with HIV. Running of the v3.0 immunoSEQ assay took place at survey level. Produced via immunoSEQ multiplex PCR; TCRdb's table is partial and in-frame only. The data contain tens of thousands of clones, about 80% of them singletons. Sequenced material: unsorted PBMCs, taken 0.5 years after starting antiretroviral therapy. All receptors come from a young man with HIV.

The chain has TRBV4-2 and TRBJ2-5, with 10 bases aligning to TRBD2. The junction had 15 bases not matched to a gene; V was cut back by 0 bases and J by 2 bases. The CDR3 consists of 20 residues. CDR1 and CDR2 from the germline V gene are LGHNA and YNFKEQ. The CDR3 loop reads CASSQDYGGLARTAQETQYF. In nucleotides, the CDR3 is TGTGCCAGCAGCCAAGATTACGGGGGACTAGCGCGCACGGCTCAAGAGACCCAGTACTTC.

The rearrangement links TRBV4-3 to TRBJ1-5; D remains unclear. This CDR3 has 13 amino acids. Germline-derived CDR1 and CDR2 are LGHNA and YSLEER. V lost 1 base, J lost 5 bases, and 6 bases lay in between. Here the CDR3 reads CASSQGGDQPQHF. The CDR3 DNA follows: TGCGCCAGCAGCCAAGGCGGTGATCAGCCCCAGCATTTT.

This rearrangement joins TRBV7-3 to TRBJ2-5; D is possibly TRBD1 (6 bases). The germline gives CDR1 SGHTA, CDR2 FQGTGA. V shed 5 bases and J shed 5 bases, with 18 bases lying between them. The CDR3 consists of 15 residues. The CDR3 bases are TGTGCCAGCAGCCCGACAGGCGCTGGGGGCGAGACCCAGTACTTC. It codes for CASSPTGAGGETQYF.

By share, this clone ranks as medium-sized. The V and J genes are TRBV4-3 and TRBJ1-1; 7 nucleotides match TRBD1. This CDR3 has 16 residues. V dropped 0 bases and J dropped 3; count of bases not matched to a gene: 7. Looked up from germline, CDR1 is LGHNA and CDR2 is YSLEER. CDR3 residues: CASSQDLQGYYTEAFF. The CDR3 coding sequence is TGCGCCAGCAGCCAAGACCTACAGGGGTATTACACTGAAGCTTTCTTT.

J is TRBJ1-2 and V is TRBV6-6; D is uncertain. Germline V gives CDR1 MNHNY, CDR2 SVGAGI (reference sequence). V was cut by 1 base and J by 5 bases, with 11 bases left in between. The CDR3 covers 14 residues. The CDR3, as DNA: TGTGCCAGCAGTTACTATCCGGGAAGGTATGGCTACACCTTC. Translating it yields CASSYYPGRYGYTF.

The V gene is TRBV7-5, the J gene TRBJ1-3; the table names TRBD1, a call not compared with the DNA. TRBV7-5 is described as a pseudogene. The CDR3 is 17 residues long. CDR3 nucleotides: TGTGTCAGAAAGCCCACGGGACAGCTTTACTCTGGAAACACCATATATTTT. Translation: CVRKPTGQLYSGNTIYF.

The V and J genes are TRBV7-2 and TRBJ1-2; 10 bases are a match to TRBD1. CDR3 length equals 14 residues. Germline V gene data show CDR1 as SGHTA and CDR2 as FQGNSA. J was trimmed by 4 bases and V by 5 bases; bases with no gene match: 4. Here the CDR3 DNA reads TGTGCCAGCAGCCAGGGACAGGGGACCTATGGCTACACCTTC. Protein product: CASSQGQGTYGYTF. Supplemented by reference TRBV7-2 and TRBJ1-2, the full variable domain reads GAGVSQSPSNKVTEKGKDVELRCDPISGHTALYWYRQSLGQGLEFLIYFQGNSAPDKSGLPSDRFSAERTGGSVSTLTIQRTQQEDSAVYLCASSQGQGTYGYTFGSGTRLTVV.

The V call is TRBV5-1, the J call TRBJ2-3, with 9 positions matching TRBD2. CDR3 size: 16 residues. J gave up 2 bases and V 0 bases, and 4 bases lay outside the gene matches. Germline CDR1 is SGHRS and CDR2 is YFSETQ. Here the CDR3 reads CASSLVQRGATDTQYF. The CDR3 coding sequence is TGCGCCAGCAGCTTGGTTCAGCGGGGGGCCACAGATACGCAGTATTTT. Based on the CDR3 plus reference TRBV5-1 and TRBJ2-3, the full variable domain is KAGVTQTPRYLIKTRGQQVTLSCSPISGHRSVSWYQQTPGQGLQFLFEYFSETQRNKGNFPGRFSGRQFSNSRSEMNVSTLELGDSALYLCASSLVQRGATDTQYFGPGTRLTVL.

The chain recombines TRBV7-8 with TRBJ2-2; D assignment may be TRBD1 or TRBD2 (6 bases each). V gave up 4 bases and J gave up 7 bases, with 13 bases separating them. This CDR3 has 14 residues. The V gene's germline CDR1 is SGHVS and CDR2 FQNEAQ. For the CDR3, the DNA is TGTGCCAGCAGCTCCAATGCGGGACACGGGGAGCTGTTTTTT. The encoded protein is CASSSNAGHGELFF.

This clone turned up a few times. The rearrangement links TRBV7-3 to TRBJ2-3; a possible D gene is TRBD1 (5 bases). This CDR3 has 14 residues. Germline CDR1 SGHTA, CDR2 FQGTGA. Trimming left V 1 base short and J 6 bases short, with 11 bases between. The DNA for the CDR3 is TGTGCCAGCAGCTTAAAGGGGCTTGGGGATACGCAGTATTTT. The encoded protein is CASSLKGLGDTQYF.